This T cell receptor (beta chain) emerged from a study of identical twins. TCRdb analysed the 5' RACE reads with MiXCR anew, one entry per CDR3 protein. Seen here are fewer than 550,000 distinct CDR3 sequences, 15% observed once, and the top ten hold roughly 0.44%. This sample also appeared in a second study, on yellow fever vaccine responses in identical twins.

This TCR came from a woman under 30 in good health. Sequenced: CD4+ T cells sorted from blood.

Here the CDR3 DNA reads TGCGCCAGCAGCCTTCAGGAGGGAACTCCTAGCACAGATACGCAGTATTTT. This encodes CASSLQEGTPSTDTQYF. V gene TRBV5-1 combines with J gene TRBJ2-3; D might be TRBD2 (6 bases). The CDR3 length is 17 residues. V dropped 4 bases and J dropped 0 bases, with 18 bases sitting between them. Germline CDR1 SGHRS, CDR2 YFSETQ.